One sample yielded the 10 T cell receptor beta chains listed below, sequenced in a study of cytomegalovirus exposure and HLA in healthy donors. Primers included in the PCR were 60 Vbeta and 13 Jbeta primers. Assay used: immunoSEQ multiplex PCR; TCRdb lists only in-frame clones, some missing. This repertoire shows about 120,000 clones, roughly 80% found once; its top ten account for 3% to 4%. The material sequenced was PBMCs. Receptors originate from a woman in her 30s in good health and CMV-seropositive.

This clone was counted a single time. The chain carries TRBV7-2 and TRBJ2-5; 8 nucleotides align to TRBD1. Trimming removed 5 bases from V and 6 bases from J; junction bases left unmatched: 8. This CDR3 contains 14 residues. The germline gives CDR1 SGHTA, CDR2 FQGNSA. CDR3 region: CASSTGQGGKTQYF. The CDR3 DNA follows: TGTGCCAGCAGCACCGGACAGGGTGGAAAGACCCAGTACTTC.

The V gene is TRBV9, the J gene TRBJ2-3; 8 positions agree with TRBD2. There are 15 residues in the CDR3. V was pared by 0 bases and J by 5 bases, with 5 bases of the junction left unmatched. The germline V gene encodes CDR1 SGDLS and CDR2 YYNGEE. This chain's CDR3 is CASSVAFGGGDTQYF. The CDR3 bases are TGTGCCAGCAGCGTAGCGTTCGGGGGGGGAGATACGCAGTATTTT.

The CDR3 DNA reads TGCAGCGTTGGGGCCCGAAACAGAAAGCAGTACTTC. Protein: CSVGARNRKQYF. The chain employs TRBV29-1 and TRBJ2-7; no clear D gene. Germline V lookup: CDR1 SQVTM, CDR2 ANQGSEA. The V and J ends lost 4 bases and 8 bases respectively, with 15 bases between them. CDR3 length: 12 residues.

The gene calls are TRBV25-1 and TRBJ2-7; TRBD1 aligns across 8 bases. CDR1 is MGHDK, CDR2 SYGVNS, per germline. Trimming at V came to 3 bases and at J to 3 bases, leaving 4 bases not matched to a gene. The CDR3 extends over 14 amino acids. CDR3 amino acids: CASSDGTGGYEQYF. The CDR3 nucleotides read TGTGCCAGCAGTGACGGGACAGGTGGCTACGAGCAGTACTTC.

The J gene is TRBJ2-3, the V gene TRBV5-1; no firm D call. The length of the CDR3 is 14 residues. The germline V and J ends were trimmed by 0 bases and 0 bases, with 5 bases remaining between them. CDR1 is SGHRS and CDR2 is YFSETQ in the germline V gene. CDR3 sequence: CASSLVGSTDTQYF. CDR3 nucleotide sequence: TGCGCCAGCAGCTTGGTCGGGAGCACAGATACGCAGTATTTT.

The V gene is TRBV7-9, the J gene TRBJ1-1, with 7 nucleotides matching TRBD1. Germline CDR1 is SEHNR and CDR2 is FQNEAQ (reference sequence). V shed 5 bases, J shed 1 base, and the junction held 10 bases outside the gene matches. The CDR3 totals 16 residues. The CDR3 sequence is CASSPQTGLRNTEAFF. CDR3 nucleotides: TGTGCCAGCAGCCCTCAGACAGGGTTGAGGAACACTGAAGCTTTCTTT.

V usage is TRBV28 and J usage is TRBJ1-2, with a weak D call TRBD1 (5 bases). The length of the CDR3 is 15 residues. V was cut by 3 bases and J by 7 bases, with 18 bases left in between. CDR1 is MDHEN and CDR2 is SYDVKM in the germline V gene. As DNA, the CDR3 is TGTGCCAGCAGTTTGCCGGGTGAGGGGACTGGTGGCTACACCTTC. Translation: CASSLPGEGTGGYTF.

The genes are TRBV9 and TRBJ2-3; D is perhaps TRBD2 (5 bases). Looked up from germline, CDR1 is SGDLS and CDR2 is YYNGEE. Trimming shortened V by 0 bases and J by 5 bases, and 13 bases separated the two germline ends. This CDR3 spans 15 amino acids. This CDR3 reads CASSVDGLRVDTQYF. In nucleotides, the CDR3 is TGTGCCAGCAGCGTAGATGGACTGCGGGTAGATACGCAGTATTTT.

The sample holds a few counts of this clone. The chain joins TRBV19 to TRBJ2-7; D possibly corresponds to TRBD1 (5 bases). The germline V and J ends were trimmed by 4 bases and 2 bases, with 12 bases remaining between them. The germline V gene has CDR1 LNHDA and CDR2 SQIVND (reference sequence). The CDR3 has 14 amino acids. This CDR3 reads CASSRAGPAYEQYF. CDR3 DNA sequence: TGTGCCAGTAGTAGGGCAGGGCCCGCCTACGAGCAGTACTTC.

The chain carries TRBV5-6 and TRBJ1-6; TRBD1 agrees at 7 bases. Germline loops: CDR1 SGHDT, CDR2 YYEEEE. This CDR3 has 14 residues. Trimming cost V 5 bases and J 9 bases; bases outside gene matches: 8. The DNA for the CDR3 is TGTGCCAGCAGTCAAACCGGGACAGTTTCACCCCTCCACTTT. Amino acids: CASSQTGTVSPLHF.